This T cell receptor beta chain was identified in a study of cytomegalovirus exposure and HLA in healthy donors (TCRdb year 2017). At the level of the whole study: In an earlier analysis of 550 to 750 of the donors, about 260 Gb of sequence data and 120 million or so unique TCR beta sequences from about 190 million T cells were reported. HLA typing covered class I and class II loci at four-digit resolution. All discovery cohort repertoires had been generated on a single sequencing platform. The later analysis used no new phenotypic data to find candidate immune exposures, relying instead on TCR beta sequences and their occurrence across donors. A later analysis re-analyzed previously published TCR beta repertoires from approximately 700 donors and added high-resolution HLA genotyping to study TCR occurrence patterns. Donor age, sex, ethnicity and CMV serostatus were compiled alongside the repertoire data. In addition to the first cohort of approximately 650 subjects, a separate validation cohort of 120 different subjects was used. The study aimed to test whether signatures of past pathogen exposure could be identified by cataloging public T cell receptors. In a later genetic analysis, genome-wide SNP genotypes for about 55% of the 666 donors were used, and that subset was treated as a discovery cohort. An earlier analysis of several hundred of the donors applied high-throughput TCR beta sequencing to assess whether each TCR beta V gene segment acted as functional or pseudogenic. An early release covering roughly 600 HLA-typed donors comprised about 310 gigabases of sequencing data and tens of millions of unique TCR sequences. The genetic ancestry cluster associated with self-reported Caucasian donors included 81% of the approximately 410 genotyped donors. Typing coverage differed by locus: A, B, C, DRB1 and DQB1 were typed in roughly 620-630 donors, DQA1 in roughly 500, DPA1 in some 570, and DPB1 in around 440. Across some 400 genotyped donors of the cohort, an average of approximately 220,000 unique TCR beta nucleotide sequences per donor were sequenced, and approximately 17% of those sequences were non-productive. The study combined high-throughput TCR immunosequencing, statistical association of individual TCRs with disease status, and machine learning to predict cytomegalovirus infection status. Roughly 5 DR-DQ haplotypes were treated as single units for association and clustering because of strong linkage in the cohort. The T cell repertoires of 666 subjects were profiled by immunosequencing and related to cytomegalovirus serostatus.

Including cysteine and phenylalanine, the CDR3 has 15 amino acids. CDR3 DNA is the only sequence kept; it has 45 bases, read in frame from the first base. After removal of 4 bases from V and 0 bases from J, the junction retains 4 bases not matched to a gene. Based on the germline V gene, the CDR1 and CDR2 sequences are SGHRS and YFSETQ. Comment on this clone: No cognate antigen has been identified for it. Qualities for individual bases were not recorded, and no much larger clone is one base off.

Library creation used the immunoSEQ multiplex PCR assay. For the multiplex PCR, a mixture combining 60 forward primers for TCR Vbeta segments and 13 reverse primers for TCR Jbeta segments was used. The CDR3 region of rearranged TCR beta genes was amplified from genomic DNA with a multiplex PCR assay. The Illumina HiSeq System was used to sequence the amplified TCR beta libraries as 87-base-pair reads. The original methods were these. A later analysis tallied 80 million to 95 million unique TCR beta chains across the 650 to 750 repertoires, and around 9.9 million of those chains were shared by two or more donors. A nearest-neighbor algorithm error-corrected the raw reads and collapsed the reads into unique sequences, merging closely related sequences to remove PCR and sequencing errors. To assign V, D and J gene segments, CDR3 sequences were aligned to IMGT reference sequences. For a sequence to be retained, at least a six-nucleotide match to both a V gene segment and a J gene segment was required. A rearrangement counted as productive if the CDR3 had no stop codons and remained in frame with V and J, and every other rearrangement counted as non-productive. CDR3 was defined by IMGT convention, running from the second conserved V-encoded cysteine to the conserved J-encoded phenylalanine. Sequences without an unambiguous match to a single V gene segment were excluded from the earlier analysis of over 500 of the donors. An earlier analysis of over 450 of the donors classified V segments as functional when productive rearrangements were above 56.7% and as segregating when the standard deviation between donors was above 5%. A statistical classification framework was developed to diagnose cytomegalovirus status using the catalog of TCR beta chain sequences. V and J gene assignment, in a later analysis, came from comparing TCR nucleotide sequences with IMGT/GENE-DB human TR gene sequences. The TCRdist pipeline was used in a later analysis to assign CDR3 sequences and most-parsimonious VDJ recombination scenarios. A later analysis defined each TCR beta chain by its CDR3 amino acid sequence plus V-gene family, and excluded reads lacking a unique V-gene family. In a later analysis, several hundred highly shared, low-generation-probability nucleotide sequences were removed to address suspected cross-contamination and a sequencing artifact. In a later analysis, a clonal expansion index was calculated for each public chain from normalized within-repertoire ranks of inferred template counts. Generation probabilities in a later analysis came from a VDJ recombination model fitted to out-of-frame rearrangements, and those results were checked against IGoR. A later analysis scored TCR-TCR, TCR-HLA and TCR-CMV co-occurrence with hypergeometric tests, applying a repertoire-size bias correction to TCR pairs. A later analysis estimated false discovery rates by permuting HLA or CMV assignments 20 times. In a later analysis, co-occurring TCRs were grouped using DBSCAN, with TCRdist sequence similarity added in when clustering inside HLA-allele-positive subsets. Repertoires with fewer than 30,000 or more than 120,000 public chains were left out of co-occurrence clustering, as were five repertoires with anomalous nucleotide sharing. Here the immuneACCESS table is served through TCRdb, limited to in-frame sequences with V and J called. Missing clones are a known gap in these copies; in checked studies unresolved V genes cover under half, and the rest lacks a known reason. Clone size and V and J calls were adopted from that table, with D and trimming inferred from the DNA. The sample contains 150,000 to 200,000 clones, roughly four fifths of them found a single time. The top ten hold about 1.9% of the sample.

The cohort was made up of 666 healthy bone marrow donors. All cohort members were sampled while nominally healthy, although unrecorded immune exposures were likely present. The donor was CMV seropositive and was included in the group of some 290 seropositive cohort members. A peripheral blood sample was provided by each donor, and peripheral blood mononuclear cells were used for TCR beta sequencing. The Qiagen DNeasy Blood Extraction Kit was used to extract genomic DNA from the blood cell samples. The investigation overall reported the following: Because HLA typing was missing for some donors at each locus, association tests included only the typed subset. In the study, 150 to 200 TCR beta chains were listed as associated with cytomegalovirus. In an earlier analysis of some 550 of the donors, most TCR beta V segments were observed in productive rearrangements about 87% or about 30% of the time, broadly matching IMGT annotations. According to a later genetic analysis, donors in an Asian-associated ancestry cluster had fewer N-insertions in productive TCRs than the approximately 710-donor mean. Most TCR sequences were observed very rarely across donors, whereas some public TCRs were present in many individuals. The presence/absence analyses assumed that sequencing depth was roughly uniform across donors, and that assumption may not be true. In a later analysis, HLA-associated TCR beta chains showed more clonal expansion and lower generation probabilities than non-associated chains that were equally common. The cohort was sequenced for TCR beta chains only, and without alpha or paired-chain data the features that could be detected were limited. Some IMGT-functional V segments, including TRBV6-2 and TRBV6-3, could not be distinguished by the 87-base-pair reads and were therefore excluded. Several of the top co-occurrence clusters appeared to be linked to parvovirus B19, influenza, CMV and Epstein-Barr virus, according to a later analysis. A few of the identified cytomegalovirus-associated TCR beta chains were confirmed in vitro to be specific for cytomegalovirus antigens. A cluster of highly shared sequence variants was judged likely to represent a technical artifact of the sequencing pipeline. Linkage disequilibrium might explain the correlated functional status among segregating V segments, but an unknown experimental factor could not be ruled out. Strong co-occurrence of HLA alleles, especially DR and DQ, made assigning TCR associations to individual alleles difficult. V-gene and J-gene trimming of TCR beta chains was associated with a missense DCLRE1C variant in a later genetic analysis, and the association was replicated in an independent cohort. Most CMV-associated TCR beta chains appeared to be HLA-restricted in a later analysis, and the HLA associations seemed to be driven largely by CMV exposure. Because counts were too low, roughly 18 rarely observed V segments, including chromosome 9 orphons, were left out of the earlier analysis of 587 of the donors. In a later analysis, the rate of TCR association differed among HLA loci, with DRB1 alleles having the most associated TCRs and HLA-C alleles having the fewest. For the cohort, immune exposure information was limited to CMV serostatus. In both the original and validation cohorts, the classifier was reported to diagnose cytomegalovirus status with high specificity and sensitivity. Specific HLA alleles were associated with roughly 17,000 TCR beta sequences at a false discovery rate of 0.05 in a later analysis. A further reported finding was that TCR beta sequences accurately predicted the HLA-A and HLA-B alleles for most subjects in the first cohort. The authors suggested that the approach could potentially be extended to other disease states and immunological phenotypes.

The specimen sequenced was PBMCs. The TCR was taken from a woman between 18 and 29 years old in good health and CMV-seropositive. The chain was built from TRBV5-1 and TRBJ1-5; 7 central nucleotides agree with TRBD1. The CDR3 loop reads CASSATGFSNQPQHF. The bases are TGCGCCAGCAGCGCGACAGGGTTTAGCAATCAGCCCCAGCATTTT.